The next 25 T cell receptor beta chains were all read from a single sample in a study of T cell responses to AZD1222 COVID-19 vaccine. Measured with immunoSEQ multiplex PCR; TCRdb has only the in-frame clones, and not every one. Counted here are 130,000 to 150,000 clones, more than 85% occurring once; the ten biggest clones make up around 1.9%. This sample comprised peripheral blood, obtained on day 0 of AZD1222 vaccination. The receptors shown here come from an adult in good health.

The chain joins TRBV2 to TRBJ2-1, with 11 bases fitting TRBD2. There are 16 residues in the CDR3. The germline CDR1 and CDR2 sequences are SNHLY and FYNNEI. Losses at the gene ends were 5 bases for V and 5 bases for J; bases not matched to a gene: 8. Written as DNA, the CDR3 is TGTGCCAGCAGTCCCACCGGGACTAGCGGTCACAATGAGCAGTTCTTC. This sequence encodes CASSPTGTSGHNEQFF.

This clone was seen only once. The chain recombines TRBV6-5 with TRBJ2-7; D perhaps matches TRBD1 (6 bases). The V and J ends lost 6 bases and 4 bases respectively, with 13 bases between them. The CDR3 has 13 amino acids. Germline CDR1 is MNHEY and CDR2 is SVGAGI. The CDR3 here is CASRSRDIYEQYF. The CDR3 DNA reads TGTGCCAGCAGGAGTAGGGACATTTACGAGCAGTACTTC.

The chain joins TRBV5-4 to TRBJ2-7; 10 bases line up with TRBD1. The CDR3 length is 13 residues. CDR1 is SGHNT, CDR2 YYREEE, per germline (reference sequence). V was clipped by 3 bases and J by 5 bases; unmatched bases: 2. The CDR3 nucleotides read TGTGCCAGCAGCTGGGACAGGGGAAACGAGCAGTACTTC. This sequence encodes CASSWDRGNEQYF.

The genes are TRBV11-1 and TRBJ2-7; no clear D gene. The CDR3 has 12 residues. CDR1 and CDR2 from the germline V gene are SGHAT and FQDESV (reference sequence). V was trimmed by 3 bases and J by 7 bases, leaving 10 bases between them. The CDR3 bases are TGTGCCAGCAGCTTCACTCTAGGGGAGCAGTACTTC. Translated: CASSFTLGEQYF.

This clone was counted only a few times. The chain carries TRBV2 and TRBJ2-2; TRBD1 is a possible D gene (5 bases). The V gene's germline CDR1 is SNHLY and CDR2 FYNNEI. Trimming pared 2 bases from V and 5 bases from J, leaving 15 bases between. This CDR3 has 16 amino acids. CDR3 sequence (DNA): TGTGCCAGCAGTGAAATCGGCAGGGAAGGAACCGGGGAGCTGTTTTTT. It codes for CASSEIGREGTGELFF.

For this clone: The sample has other DNA sequences that encode this CDR3 too. V gene TRBV9 combines with J gene TRBJ1-1, with D possibly being TRBD1 (6 bases). Deletions cut 0 bases from V and 4 bases from J, with 7 bases between. Germline V gene lookup returns CDR1 SGDLS and CDR2 YYNGEE. The CDR3 runs 13 residues. The DNA of the CDR3 is TGTGCCAGCAGCGTAGTCAGGGGCACTGAAGCTTTCTTT. As protein: CASSVVRGTEAFF.

This chain links TRBV6-5 with TRBJ2-7; no firm D call. CDR3 size: 14 residues. Germline values: CDR1 MNHEY, CDR2 SVGAGI. V was shortened by 6 bases and J by 0 bases, with 12 bases between the two germline ends. This chain's CDR3 is CASRSGISSYEQYF. In nucleotides, the CDR3 is TGTGCCAGCAGGTCCGGAATAAGCTCCTACGAGCAGTACTTC.

This rearrangement joins TRBV2 to TRBJ2-3; no definite D call. CDR1 is SNHLY, CDR2 FYNNEI, per germline. V was pared by 8 bases and J by 0 bases, with 12 bases between. The CDR3 has 14 amino acids. For the CDR3, the DNA is TGTGCCAGCGAGGATGGTCCTAGCACAGATACGCAGTATTTT. As protein: CASEDGPSTDTQYF.

The chain employs TRBV27 and TRBJ1-4; possibly TRBD1 for D (5 bases). Deletions cut 2 bases from V and 8 bases from J, with 9 bases between. CDR1 is MNHEY, CDR2 SMNVEV, per germline (reference sequence). The CDR3 is 13 residues long. CDR3 DNA: TGTGCCAGCAGTTTACAAGGGGTCGAAAAACTGTTTTTT. This encodes CASSLQGVEKLFF.

The chain couples TRBV12-1 to TRBJ1-2. TRBV12-1 counts as a pseudogene. CDR3 length equals 16 residues. CDR3 DNA: TGTGCCAGCAGCTTTGGAGTGGCGGGGCGGGTGTATGGCTACACCTTC. This translates into CASSFGVAGRVYGYTF.

The rearrangement uses TRBV3-1 (or the pseudogene TRBV3-2) and TRBJ2-3; 8 nucleotides align to TRBD2. The germline CDR1 and CDR2 sequences are LGHDT and YNNKEL (reference sequence). V trimming: 6 bases; J trimming: 3 bases; junction bases outside the gene matches: 8. CDR3 length: 15 residues. CDR3 region: CASRAPGLGTDTQYF. The CDR3 nucleotides read TGTGCCAGCAGGGCACCGGGACTAGGGACAGATACGCAGTATTTT.

The chain recombines TRBV5-1 with TRBJ2-3, with a tentative D call TRBD2 (5 bases). Germline lookup yields CDR1 SGHRS and CDR2 YFSETQ. V lost 4 bases and J lost 1, with 13 bases in between. The CDR3 runs to 15 residues. This CDR3 is CASSGLGNGTDTQYF. In DNA, the CDR3 is TGCGCCAGCAGCGGACTGGGGAATGGCACAGATACGCAGTATTTT.

The J gene is TRBJ1-4, the V gene TRBV6-4; 7 bases agree with TRBD1. Germline CDR1 and CDR2: MRHNA and SNTAGT. The CDR3 is made up of 15 amino acids. Germline trimming cut 6 bases from V and 3 bases from J; bases unmatched to any gene: 7. CDR3 in DNA: TGTGCCAGCAGGAAAACCGGACAGGCTAATGAAAAACTGTTTTTT. This sequence encodes CASRKTGQANEKLFF.

The chain joins TRBV6-6 to TRBJ1-2; the D gene is possibly TRBD1 (6 bases). The CDR3 totals 15 residues. V lost 3 bases and J 8 bases, leaving 19 bases between the germline ends. Germline CDR1 reads MNHNY; CDR2 reads SVGAGI (reference sequence). In DNA, the CDR3 is TGTGCCAGCAGTTATTACAGGGAGCAAAGTCAGGGCTACACCTTC. This gives the protein CASSYYREQSQGYTF.

The chain uses TRBV12-5 and TRBJ2-5; 10 nucleotides align to TRBD1. CDR1 is LGHNT, CDR2 FRNRAP, per germline. The CDR3 totals 17 residues. The V gene end was trimmed by 5 bases and the J gene end by 2 bases; junction bases not matched to a gene: 11. The CDR3 spells CASGPGRTGGDQETQYF. Here the CDR3 DNA reads TGTGCTAGTGGTCCAGGCAGGACAGGGGGAGATCAAGAGACCCAGTACTTC.

The genes are TRBV19 and TRBJ2-3; TRBD2 agrees at 7 bases. The CDR3 has 17 amino acids. Per germline, CDR1 LNHDA and CDR2 SQIVND (reference sequence). With 1 base clipped from V and 2 bases from J, the junction kept 9 bases outside the gene matches. For the CDR3, the DNA is TGTGCCAGTAGTATAGGGTTGGGGGGGAGACTCACAGATACGCAGTATTTT. As protein: CASSIGLGGRLTDTQYF.

This clone was seen only a few times. The chain carries TRBV4-1 and TRBJ2-7; no definite D call. This CDR3 comprises 14 residues. Germline V gives CDR1 MGHRA, CDR2 YSYEKL. V was trimmed by 4 bases and J by 5 bases, leaving 15 bases between them. In nucleotides, the CDR3 is TGCGCCAGCAGCCCTACCCTGACCGCCGACGAGCAGTACTTC. It encodes CASSPTLTADEQYF.

This chain links TRBV18 with TRBJ2-1, with 7 bases that match TRBD2. The J segment lost 0 bases and the V segment lost 4 bases, leaving 3 bases of the junction unmatched. From germline, CDR1 is KGHSH and CDR2 LQKENI. The CDR3 totals 15 residues. The CDR3 DNA sequence: TGTGCCAGCTCACTGGGACTACCCTCCTACAATGAGCAGTTCTTC. Translating it yields CASSLGLPSYNEQFF. Combining the CDR3 with reference TRBV18 and TRBJ2-1 gives the whole variable domain NAGVMQNPRHLVRRRGQEARLRCSPMKGHSHVYWYRQLPEEGLKFMVYLQKENIIDESGMPKERFSAEFPKEGPSILRIQQVVRGDSAAYFCASSLGLPSYNEQFFGPGTRLTVL.

DNA for the CDR3: TGTGCCAGCAGCGTAGATCGGCACAATGAGCAGTTCTTC. Amino acids: CASSVDRHNEQFF. This chain links TRBV9 with TRBJ2-1; no clear D gene. Trimming took 0 bases from V and 5 from J, leaving 6 bases between them. The germline gives CDR1 SGDLS, CDR2 YYNGEE. The CDR3 sequence is 13 residues long.

The chain couples TRBV3-1 (or the pseudogene TRBV3-2) to TRBJ2-7; D is unresolved. CDR1 and CDR2 from the germline V gene are LGHDT and YNNKEL (reference sequence). There are 15 residues in the CDR3. Trimming removed 0 bases at V and 5 bases at J, with 14 bases between. The CDR3, as DNA: TGTGCCAGCAGCCAAGAAAGAACAGTTTTCCACGAGCAGTACTTC. It codes for CASSQERTVFHEQYF.

This clone was counted once. The genes are TRBV7-9 and TRBJ1-2, with unresolved D. V was shortened by 1 base and J by 4 bases, with 4 bases between the two germline ends. Per germline, CDR1 SEHNR and CDR2 FQNEAQ (reference sequence). CDR3 size: 12 residues. CDR3 coding DNA: TGTGCCAGCAGCTTAGAACCCTATGGCTACACCTTC. The encoded protein is CASSLEPYGYTF.

The chain combines TRBV5-4 with TRBJ2-1, with D possibly TRBD1 on 6 matching bases. Germline assignment: CDR1 SGHNT and CDR2 YYREEE (reference sequence). CDR3 length equals 14 residues. Trimming took off 4 bases at V and 6 bases at J, with 14 bases between the two ends. The CDR3 nucleotides read TGTGCCAGCAGCCTAGGGACACCGGGCAATGAGCAGTTCTTC. Amino acid sequence: CASSLGTPGNEQFF.

The chain joins TRBV9 to TRBJ1-1; the D gene is possibly TRBD1 (6 bases). CDR3 length: 13 residues. The germline V gene has CDR1 SGDLS and CDR2 YYNGEE. V lost 9 bases and J 1 base, leaving 13 bases between the germline ends. CDR3 residues: CATSGTPNTEAFF. The CDR3 DNA is TGTGCCACCTCCGGGACACCGAACACTGAAGCTTTCTTT.

This chain connects TRBV3-1 (or the pseudogene TRBV3-2) to TRBJ1-6, with TRBD1 matching 8 bases. Trimming at V came to 7 bases and at J to 5 bases, leaving 7 bases not matched to a gene. This CDR3 is 15 amino acids long. The germline CDR1 and CDR2 sequences are LGHDT and YNNKEL (reference sequence). CDR3 amino acids: CASTQGADDNSPLHF. The CDR3 DNA reads TGTGCCAGCACCCAGGGGGCTGACGATAATTCACCCCTCCACTTT.

The chain recombines TRBV5-1 with TRBJ2-1, with 9 bases that match TRBD1. Unmatched junction bases numbered 9, after V lost 4 bases and J lost 7 bases. There are 15 residues in the CDR3. Per the germline V gene, CDR1 is SGHRS and CDR2 is YFSETQ. The CDR3 loop reads CASSPGDRDENEQFF. CDR3 DNA: TGCGCCAGCAGCCCGGGGGACAGGGATGAAAATGAGCAGTTCTTC.